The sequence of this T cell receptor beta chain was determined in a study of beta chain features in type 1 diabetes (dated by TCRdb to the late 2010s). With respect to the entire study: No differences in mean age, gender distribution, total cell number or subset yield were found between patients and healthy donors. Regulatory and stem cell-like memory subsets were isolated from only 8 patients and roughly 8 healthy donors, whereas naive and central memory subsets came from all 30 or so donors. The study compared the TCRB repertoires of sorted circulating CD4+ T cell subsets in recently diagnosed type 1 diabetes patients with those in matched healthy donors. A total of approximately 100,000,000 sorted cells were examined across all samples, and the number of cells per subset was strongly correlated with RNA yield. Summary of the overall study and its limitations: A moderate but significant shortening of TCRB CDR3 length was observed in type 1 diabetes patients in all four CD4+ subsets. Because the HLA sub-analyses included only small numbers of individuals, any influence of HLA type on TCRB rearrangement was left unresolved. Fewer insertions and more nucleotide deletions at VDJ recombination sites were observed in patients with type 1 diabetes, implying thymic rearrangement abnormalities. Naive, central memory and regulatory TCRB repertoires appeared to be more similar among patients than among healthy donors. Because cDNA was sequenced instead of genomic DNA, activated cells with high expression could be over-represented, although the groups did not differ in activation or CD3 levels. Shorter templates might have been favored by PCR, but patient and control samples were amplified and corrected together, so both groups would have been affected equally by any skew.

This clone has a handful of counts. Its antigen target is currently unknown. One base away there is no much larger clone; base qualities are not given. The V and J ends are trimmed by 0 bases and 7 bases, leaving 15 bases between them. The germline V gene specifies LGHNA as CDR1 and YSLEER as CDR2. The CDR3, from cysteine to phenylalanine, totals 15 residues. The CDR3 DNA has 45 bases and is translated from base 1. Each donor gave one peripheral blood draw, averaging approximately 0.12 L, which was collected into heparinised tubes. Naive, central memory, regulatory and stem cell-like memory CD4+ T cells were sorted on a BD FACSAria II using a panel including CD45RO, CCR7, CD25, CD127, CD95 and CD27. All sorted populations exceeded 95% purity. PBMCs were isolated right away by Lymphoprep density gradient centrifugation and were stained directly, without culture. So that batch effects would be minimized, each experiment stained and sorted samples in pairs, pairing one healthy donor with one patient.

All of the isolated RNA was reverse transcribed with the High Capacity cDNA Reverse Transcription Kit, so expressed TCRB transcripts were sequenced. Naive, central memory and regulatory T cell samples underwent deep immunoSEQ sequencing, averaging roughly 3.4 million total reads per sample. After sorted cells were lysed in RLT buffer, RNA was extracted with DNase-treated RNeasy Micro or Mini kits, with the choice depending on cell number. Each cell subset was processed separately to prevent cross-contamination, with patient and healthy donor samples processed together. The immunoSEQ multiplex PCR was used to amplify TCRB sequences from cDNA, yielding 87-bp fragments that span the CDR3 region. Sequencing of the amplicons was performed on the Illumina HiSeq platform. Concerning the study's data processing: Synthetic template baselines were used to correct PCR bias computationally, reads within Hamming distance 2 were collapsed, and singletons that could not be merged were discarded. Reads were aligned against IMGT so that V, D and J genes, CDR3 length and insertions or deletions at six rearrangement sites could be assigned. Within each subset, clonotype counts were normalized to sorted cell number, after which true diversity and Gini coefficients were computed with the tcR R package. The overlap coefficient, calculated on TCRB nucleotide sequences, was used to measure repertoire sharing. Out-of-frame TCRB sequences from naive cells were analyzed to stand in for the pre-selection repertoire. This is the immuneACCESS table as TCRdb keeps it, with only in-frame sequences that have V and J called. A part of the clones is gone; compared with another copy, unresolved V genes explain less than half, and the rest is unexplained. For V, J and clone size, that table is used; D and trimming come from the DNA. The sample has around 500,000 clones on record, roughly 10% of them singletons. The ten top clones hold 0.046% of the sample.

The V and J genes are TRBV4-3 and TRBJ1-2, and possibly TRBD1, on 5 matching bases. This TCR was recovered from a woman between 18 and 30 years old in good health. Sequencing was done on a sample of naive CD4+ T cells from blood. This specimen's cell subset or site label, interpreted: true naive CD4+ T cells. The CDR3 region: CASSQENRRGGGYTF. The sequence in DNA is TGCGCCAGCAGCCAAGAGAATAGGAGGGGAGGTGGCTACACCTTC.